Listed below are T cell receptor beta chains from one sample, sequenced in a study of T cell changes during pregnancy in multiple sclerosis. Method: immunoSEQ multiplex PCR; TCRdb's copy keeps in-frame clones and lacks some. Of around 40,000 clones in the sample, 91% were seen once. The source material was CD8+ T cells from peripheral blood mononuclear cells, sampled in the second trimester of pregnancy. These receptors were taken from a female donor with multiple sclerosis, enrolled in a pregnancy study. CDR3s include the opening cysteine and the closing phenylalanine or tryptophan. The order of the fields is V gene, J gene, clone size, D gene, CDR3 DNA, CDR3 protein. The D gene is left open where the match is weak. Part of the rows lack a size; the others show once, few, many or a class for expanded clones.

v_gene: TRBV5-4; j_gene: TRBJ2-1; abundance: -; d_gene: -; CDR3nt: TGTGCCAGCAGCTTGGCCGGGAGCGGGCCGTACAATGAGCAGTTCTTC; CDR3aa: CASSLAGSGPYNEQFF
v_gene: TRBV7-2; j_gene: TRBJ1-1; abundance: -; d_gene: TRBD1; CDR3nt: TGTGCCAGCAGCTTGACAGGGGGCGGGAACACTGAAGCTTTCTTT; CDR3aa: CASSLTGGGNTEAFF
v_gene: TRBV6-4; j_gene: TRBJ2-3; abundance: -; d_gene: TRBD2; CDR3nt: TGTGCCAGCAGTGACATAGCGGGGGCCACAGATACGCAGTATTTT; CDR3aa: CASSDIAGATDTQYF
v_gene: TRBV29-1; j_gene: TRBJ1-4; abundance: -; d_gene: -; CDR3nt: TGCAGCGTTGAATACGGAGCAAATGAAAAACTGTTTTTT; CDR3aa: CSVEYGANEKLFF
v_gene: TRBV19; j_gene: TRBJ1-1; abundance: -; d_gene: -; CDR3nt: TGTGCCAGTAAGTTAGGGCAGGGCGTGACCACTGAAGCTTTCTTT; CDR3aa: CASKLGQGVTTEAFF
v_gene: TRBV4-3; j_gene: TRBJ1-2; abundance: -; d_gene: TRBD1; CDR3nt: TGCGCCAGCAGCCAAGATTGGTCCTACGGGACAGGGGGTGGCTACACCTTC; CDR3aa: CASSQDWSYGTGGGYTF
v_gene: TRBV4-3; j_gene: TRBJ1-5; abundance: once; d_gene: -; CDR3nt: TGCGCCAGCAGCCCTTCTAAGGGAGGTGGCCAGCCCCAGCATTTT; CDR3aa: CASSPSKGGGQPQHF
v_gene: TRBV28; j_gene: TRBJ2-7; abundance: -; d_gene: -; CDR3nt: TGTGCCAGCAGTTTTTACACTGGGGAACAGGATTTC; CDR3aa: CASSFYTGEQDF
v_gene: TRBV27; j_gene: TRBJ2-1; abundance: -; d_gene: -; CDR3nt: TGTGCCAGCAGTCTATACCCCTCTTTCGGGAGCGGCAATGAGCAGTTCTTC; CDR3aa: CASSLYPSFGSGNEQFF
v_gene: TRBV6-5; j_gene: TRBJ2-7; abundance: -; d_gene: TRBD2; CDR3nt: TGTGCCAGCAGTTACAAAGCGGGAGGTAGCGAGCAGTACTTC; CDR3aa: CASSYKAGGSEQYF
v_gene: TRBV6-5; j_gene: TRBJ1-1; abundance: -; d_gene: -; CDR3nt: TGTGCCAGCAGTTATGCCAGAGGGCCTTACACTGAAGCTTTCTTT; CDR3aa: CASSYARGPYTEAFF
v_gene: TRBV30; j_gene: TRBJ1-1; abundance: large; d_gene: TRBD1; CDR3nt: TGTGCCTCGGACAGGGAGCGGTACACTGAAGCTTTCTTT; CDR3aa: CASDRERYTEAFF
v_gene: TRBV7-3; j_gene: TRBJ2-7; abundance: -; d_gene: -; CDR3nt: TGTGCCAGCAGCCCCTCTCCCGCAGGGGCGGGCTACGAGCAGTACTTC; CDR3aa: CASSPSPAGAGYEQYF
v_gene: TRBV4-2; j_gene: TRBJ1-3; abundance: -; d_gene: -; CDR3nt: TGTGCCAGCAGCCAAGAGTTTGGCCTCTCTGGAAACACCATATATTTT; CDR3aa: CASSQEFGLSGNTIYF
v_gene: TRBV19; j_gene: TRBJ2-3; abundance: -; d_gene: -; CDR3nt: TGTGCCACCTCCGGGGGGCTTGACCCCACAGATACGCAGTATTTT; CDR3aa: CATSGGLDPTDTQYF
v_gene: TRBV19; j_gene: TRBJ1-1; abundance: few; d_gene: -; CDR3nt: TGTGCCAGTAGTATTTATGGGGGGAGCCACACTGAAGCTTTCTTT; CDR3aa: CASSIYGGSHTEAFF
v_gene: TRBV5-5; j_gene: TRBJ1-6; abundance: once; d_gene: -; CDR3nt: TGTGCCAGCAGCCCAGATCCATTCTCCTATAATTCACCCCTCCACTTT; CDR3aa: CASSPDPFSYNSPLHF
v_gene: TRBV6-1; j_gene: TRBJ1-1; abundance: -; d_gene: -; CDR3nt: TGTGCCAGCAGTGGGACAGTGGCCGTTAGCACTGAAGCTTTCTTT; CDR3aa: CASSGTVAVSTEAFF